Listed below are T cell receptor beta chains from one sample, sequenced in a study of regulatory T cells in long-lasting Graves disease. TCRdb recomputed calls from the multiplex PCR reads with MiXCR, one row per CDR3 protein. The sample yields around 400,000 distinct CDR3 sequences, approximately 16% seen once. These data also formed part of another study, on T cells in Graves' hyperthyroidism and ophthalmopathy.

The sample was peripheral blood mononuclear cells (PBMCs), taken at new diagnosis, from a patient treated with antithyroid drugs. These receptors originate from a woman aged 35 to 49 with Graves disease. CDR3s include the opening cysteine and the closing phenylalanine or tryptophan. D genes are given only for firm matches. Rows may omit the clone size; those that give it use once, few, many or a size class.

j_call	d_call	clone_size	v_call	cdr3_aa	cdr3_nt
TRBJ1-3	TRBD1	few	TRBV18	CASSPPDRAGNTIYF	TGTGCCAGCTCACCACCGGACAGGGCTGGAAACACCATATATTTT
TRBJ2-1	TRBD2	few	TRBV7-7	CASSLGLAGSHEQFF	TGTGCTAGCAGCTTAGGACTAGCGGGATCCCATGAGCAGTTCTTC
TRBJ2-3	-	many	TRBV6-2/TRBV6-3	CASPAASTDTQYF	TGTGCCAGCCCGGCTGCTAGCACAGATACGCAGTATTTT
TRBJ2-7	TRBD2	-	TRBV3-1	CASSQEHPLAGGYEQYF	TGTGCCAGCAGCCAAGAACACCCACTAGCGGGAGGTTACGAGCAGTACTTC
TRBJ2-2	-	many	TRBV2	CASSEWNTGELFF	TGTGCCAGCAGTGAATGGAACACCGGGGAGCTGTTTTTT
TRBJ2-1	-	-	TRBV28	CASSPGRGREILYEQFF	TGTGCCAGCAGCCCCGGTCGGGGGCGGGAGATATTATATGAGCAGTTCTTC
TRBJ2-3	-	many	TRBV28	CASSPRGGLDTQYF	TGTGCCAGCAGCCCCCGAGGGGGGTTAGATACGCAGTATTTT
TRBJ2-1	-	-	TRBV28	CVSSLAYNEQFF	TGTGTCAGCAGTTTAGCCTACAATGAGCAGTTCTTC
TRBJ2-3	TRBD2	many	TRBV20-1	CSALGEREVDTQYF	TGCAGTGCTTTAGGGGAGCGGGAGGTAGATACGCAGTATTTT
TRBJ1-1	-	-	TRBV2	CASSAGRADTEAFF	TGTGCCAGCAGTGCCGGCAGGGCGGACACTGAAGCTTTCTTT
TRBJ2-7	-	many	TRBV11-2	CASSSQRGRRFYEQYF	TGTGCCAGCAGCTCCCAACGGGGACGGAGGTTCTACGAGCAGTACTTC
TRBJ1-5	-	-	TRBV6-1	CVLIAEDNQPQHF	TGTGTCCTTATTGCAGAGGACAATCAGCCCCAGCATTTT
TRBJ2-2	TRBD2	-	TRBV29-1	CSVEDWTSGSGWELFF	TGCAGCGTTGAAGATTGGACTAGCGGGAGCGGGTGGGAGCTGTTTTTT
TRBJ2-7	-	many	TRBV5-6	CASSFGASEQYF	TGTGCCAGCAGCTTCGGGGCTAGCGAGCAGTACTTC
TRBJ2-3	TRBD2	many	TRBV12-3/TRBV12-4	CASSHGLAGVGDTQYF	TGTGCCAGCAGCCACGGACTAGCGGGGGTGGGAGATACGCAGTATTTT
TRBJ2-7	TRBD2	-	TRBV3-1	CASSQIRGLAGYYEQYF	TGTGCCAGCAGCCAGATCCGGGGACTAGCGGGGTACTACGAGCAGTACTTC
TRBJ1-2	-	-	TRBV7-3	CASSLDGSLRGGYTF	TGTGCCAGCAGCTTAGACGGGAGCCTTCGGGGAGGCTACACCTTC
TRBJ2-7	TRBD2	many	TRBV11-2	CASSRISGRAVEQYF	TGTGCCAGCAGCCGCATAAGCGGGAGGGCTGTCGAGCAGTACTTC
TRBJ2-5	-	-	TRBV28	CASKVQGGGETQYF	TGTGCCAGCAAGGTTCAGGGCGGAGGGGAGACCCAGTACTTC
TRBJ2-3	TRBD2	few	TRBV7-3	CASSSEVSIAGSTDTQYF	TGTGCCAGCAGCTCCGAAGTATCAATAGCGGGGAGCACAGATACGCAGTATTTT
TRBJ1-3	-	many	TRBV7-2	CASSLEGVVGNTIYF	TGTGCCAGCAGCTTAGAGGGGGTGGTTGGAAACACCATATATTTT
TRBJ2-3	-	many	TRBV6-1	CASSDRKPSTDTQYF	TGTGCCAGCAGTGATAGAAAGCCTAGCACAGATACGCAGTATTTT
TRBJ2-7	TRBD1	many	TRBV28	CASSAWTGLSPEQYF	TGTGCCAGCAGTGCCTGGACAGGTCTCAGCCCCGAGCAGTACTTC
TRBJ2-2	-	many	TRBV11-3	CASSFMTGELFF	TGTGCCAGCAGCTTTATGACCGGGGAGCTGTTTTTT
TRBJ2-7	-	-	TRBV27	CASSWGLEQYF	TGTGCCAGCAGTTGGGGCTTGGAGCAGTACTTC
TRBJ2-1	TRBD2	many	TRBV28	CASSLSLAGGSYNEQFF	TGTGCCAGCAGTTTGAGTCTTGCGGGGGGATCCTACAATGAGCAGTTCTTC
TRBJ2-1	-	many	TRBV11-2	CASSLDGLQTEEQFF	TGTGCCAGCAGCTTAGATGGGTTGCAAACGGAAGAGCAGTTCTTC
TRBJ2-6	-	-	TRBV2	CASSEGADSGANVLTF	TGTGCCAGCAGTGAGGGGGCGGACTCTGGGGCCAACGTCCTGACTTTC
TRBJ1-3	-	-	TRBV25-1	CASRAAGNTIYF	TGTGCCAGCAGGGCGGCTGGAAACACCATATATTTT
TRBJ2-5	-	few	TRBV10-1	CASSESLRTAQETQYF	TGCGCCAGCAGTGAGTCCCTTCGGACAGCCCAAGAGACCCAGTACTTC
TRBJ1-2	-	few	TRBV6-2/TRBV6-3	CASTTWLQGNYGYTF	TGTGCCAGCACCACATGGCTACAGGGAAACTATGGCTACACCTTC
TRBJ2-1	-	many	TRBV11-2	CASSLDSNEQFF	TGTGCCAGCAGCTTAGACAGCAATGAGCAGTTCTTC
TRBJ2-1	TRBD2	many	TRBV5-6	CASSQGLAGVFEQFF	TGTGCCAGCAGCCAGGGACTAGCGGGAGTGTTTGAGCAGTTCTTC
TRBJ2-2	TRBD2	many	TRBV28	CASNQGASGTMWAGELFF	TGTGCCAGCAACCAAGGGGCTAGCGGGACAATGTGGGCCGGGGAGCTGTTTTTT
TRBJ2-2	-	few	TRBV7-2	CASSLAVLRNTGELFF	TGTGCCAGCAGCTTAGCGGTCCTTAGAAACACCGGGGAGCTGTTTTTT
TRBJ1-2	-	-	TRBV7-9	CASSLARNGYTF	TGTGCCAGCAGCTTAGCGAGGAATGGCTACACCTTC
TRBJ1-6	-	-	TRBV27	CASRRDTYNSPLHF	TGTGCCAGTCGCCGGGACACCTATAATTCACCCCTCCACTTT
TRBJ2-7	TRBD2	many	TRBV2	CASRAGRQGSYEQYF	TGTGCCAGCAGAGCCGGGAGGCAGGGTTCCTACGAGCAGTACTTC
TRBJ1-6	TRBD1	-	TRBV20-1	CSARAGQGVSSPLHF	TGCAGTGCTAGAGCGGGACAGGGGGTTTCATCACCCCTCCACTTT
TRBJ1-4	TRBD1	once	TRBV19	CASSMGQYNEKLFF	TGTGCCAGTAGTATGGGACAGTATAATGAAAAACTGTTTTTT
TRBJ2-7	TRBD2	many	TRBV28	CASRLRAGDPRSYEQYF	TGTGCCAGCAGGCTTAGGGCGGGAGATCCCAGGAGCTACGAGCAGTACTTC